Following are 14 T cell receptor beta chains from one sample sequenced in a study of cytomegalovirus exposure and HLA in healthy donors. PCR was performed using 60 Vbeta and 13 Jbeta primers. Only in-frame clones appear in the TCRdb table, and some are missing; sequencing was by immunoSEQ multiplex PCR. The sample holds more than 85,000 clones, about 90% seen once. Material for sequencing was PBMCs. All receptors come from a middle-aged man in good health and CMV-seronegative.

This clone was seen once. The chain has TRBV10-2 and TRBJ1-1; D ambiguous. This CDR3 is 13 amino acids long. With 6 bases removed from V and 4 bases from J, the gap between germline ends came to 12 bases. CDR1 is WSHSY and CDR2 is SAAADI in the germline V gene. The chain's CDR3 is CASRVGSGTEAFF. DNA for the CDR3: TGCGCCAGCAGGGTAGGGAGTGGCACTGAAGCTTTCTTT.

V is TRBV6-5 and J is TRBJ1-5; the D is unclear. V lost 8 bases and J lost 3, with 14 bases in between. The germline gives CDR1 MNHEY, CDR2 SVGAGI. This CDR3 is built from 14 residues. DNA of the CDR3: TGTGCCAGCCGCCCCGGAGGGAACAATCAGCCCCAGCATTTT. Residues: CASRPGGNNQPQHF.

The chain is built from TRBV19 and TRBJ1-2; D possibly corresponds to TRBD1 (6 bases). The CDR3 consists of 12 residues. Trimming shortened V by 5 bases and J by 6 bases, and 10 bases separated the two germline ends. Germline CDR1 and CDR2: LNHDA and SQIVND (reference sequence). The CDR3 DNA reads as TGTGCCAGTAGTGGGGACACCCATGGCTACACCTTC. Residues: CASSGDTHGYTF.

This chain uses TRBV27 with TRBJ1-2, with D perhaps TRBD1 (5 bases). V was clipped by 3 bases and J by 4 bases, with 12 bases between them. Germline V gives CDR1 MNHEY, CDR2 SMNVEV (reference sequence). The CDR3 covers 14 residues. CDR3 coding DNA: TGTGCCAGCAGTTTGGCAGGGAAAGGCTATGGCTACACCTTC. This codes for CASSLAGKGYGYTF.

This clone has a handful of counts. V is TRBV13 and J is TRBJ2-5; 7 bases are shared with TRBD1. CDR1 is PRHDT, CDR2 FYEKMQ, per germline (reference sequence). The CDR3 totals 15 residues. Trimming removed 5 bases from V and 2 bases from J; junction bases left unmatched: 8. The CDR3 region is CASSLQGILQETQYF. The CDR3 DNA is TGTGCCAGCAGCCTACAGGGGATCTTGCAAGAGACCCAGTACTTC.

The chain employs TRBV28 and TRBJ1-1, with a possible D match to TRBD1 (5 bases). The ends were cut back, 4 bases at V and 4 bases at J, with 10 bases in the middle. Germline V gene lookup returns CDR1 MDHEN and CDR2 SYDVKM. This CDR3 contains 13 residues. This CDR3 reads CASSYTGGTEAFF. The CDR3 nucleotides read TGTGCCAGCAGTTATACAGGTGGCACTGAAGCTTTCTTT.

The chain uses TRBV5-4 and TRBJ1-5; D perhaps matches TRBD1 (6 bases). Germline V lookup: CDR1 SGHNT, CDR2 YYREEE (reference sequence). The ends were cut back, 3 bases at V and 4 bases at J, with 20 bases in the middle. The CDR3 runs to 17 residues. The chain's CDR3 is CASSYGGQAGGNQPQHF. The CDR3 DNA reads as TGTGCCAGCAGCTACGGGGGGCAGGCTGGAGGGAATCAGCCCCAGCATTTT.

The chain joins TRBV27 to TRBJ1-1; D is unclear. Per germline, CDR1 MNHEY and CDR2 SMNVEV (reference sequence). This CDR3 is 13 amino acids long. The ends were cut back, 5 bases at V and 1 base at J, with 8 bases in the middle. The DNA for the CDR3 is TGTGCCAGCAGTCCGAGGGAGAACACTGAAGCTTTCTTT. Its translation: CASSPRENTEAFF.

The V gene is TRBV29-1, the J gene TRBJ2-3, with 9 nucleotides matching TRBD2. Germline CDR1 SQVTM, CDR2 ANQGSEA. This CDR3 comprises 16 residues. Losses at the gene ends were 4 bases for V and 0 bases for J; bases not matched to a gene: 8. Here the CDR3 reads CSVAASGGQSTDTQYF. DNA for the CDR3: TGCAGCGTTGCGGCGAGCGGGGGGCAGAGCACAGATACGCAGTATTTT.

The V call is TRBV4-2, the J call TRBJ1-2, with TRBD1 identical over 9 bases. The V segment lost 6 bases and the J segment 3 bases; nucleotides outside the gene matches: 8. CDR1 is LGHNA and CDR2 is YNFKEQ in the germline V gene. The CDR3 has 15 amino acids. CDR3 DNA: TGTGCCAGCAGTGAAGAACAGGGGGCCGACTATGGCTACACCTTC. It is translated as CASSEEQGADYGYTF.

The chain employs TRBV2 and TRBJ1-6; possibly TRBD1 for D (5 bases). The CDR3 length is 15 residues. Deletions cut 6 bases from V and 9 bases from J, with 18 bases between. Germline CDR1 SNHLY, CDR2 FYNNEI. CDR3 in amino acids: CASRKDRRGGSPLHF. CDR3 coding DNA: TGTGCCAGCAGGAAGGATAGAAGGGGTGGTTCACCCCTCCACTTT.

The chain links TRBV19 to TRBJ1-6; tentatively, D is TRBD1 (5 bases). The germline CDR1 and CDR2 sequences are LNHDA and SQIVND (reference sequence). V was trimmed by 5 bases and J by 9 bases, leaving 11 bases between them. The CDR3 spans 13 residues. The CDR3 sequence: CASSPQGVSPLHF. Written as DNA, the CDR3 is TGTGCCAGTAGTCCTCAAGGGGTTTCACCCCTCCACTTT.

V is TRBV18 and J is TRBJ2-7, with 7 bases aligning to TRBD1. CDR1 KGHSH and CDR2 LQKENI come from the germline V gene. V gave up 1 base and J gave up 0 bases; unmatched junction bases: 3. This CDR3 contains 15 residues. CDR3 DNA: TGTGCCAGCTCACCACGGACAGGTAGCTCCTACGAGCAGTACTTC. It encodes CASSPRTGSSYEQYF.

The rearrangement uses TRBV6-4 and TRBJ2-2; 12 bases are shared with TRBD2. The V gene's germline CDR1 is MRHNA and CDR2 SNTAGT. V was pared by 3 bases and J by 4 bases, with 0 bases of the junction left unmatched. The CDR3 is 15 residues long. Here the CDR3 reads CASSELAGGTGELFF. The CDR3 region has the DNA TGTGCCAGCAGTGAACTAGCGGGGGGCACCGGGGAGCTGTTTTTT.